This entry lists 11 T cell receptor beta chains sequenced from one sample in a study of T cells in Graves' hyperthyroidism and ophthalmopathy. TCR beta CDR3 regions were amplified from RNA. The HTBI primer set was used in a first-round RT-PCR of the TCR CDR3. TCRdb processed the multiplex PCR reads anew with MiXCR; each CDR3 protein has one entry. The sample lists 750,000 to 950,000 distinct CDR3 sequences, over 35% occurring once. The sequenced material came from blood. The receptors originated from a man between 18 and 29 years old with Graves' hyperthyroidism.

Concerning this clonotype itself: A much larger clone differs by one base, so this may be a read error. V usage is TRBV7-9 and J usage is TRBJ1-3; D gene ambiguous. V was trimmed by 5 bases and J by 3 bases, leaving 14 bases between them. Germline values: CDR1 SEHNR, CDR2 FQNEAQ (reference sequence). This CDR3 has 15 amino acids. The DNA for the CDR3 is TGTGCCAGCAGCCCTGGGTCCACCTATGGAAACACCATATATTTT. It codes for CASSPGSTYGNTIYF.

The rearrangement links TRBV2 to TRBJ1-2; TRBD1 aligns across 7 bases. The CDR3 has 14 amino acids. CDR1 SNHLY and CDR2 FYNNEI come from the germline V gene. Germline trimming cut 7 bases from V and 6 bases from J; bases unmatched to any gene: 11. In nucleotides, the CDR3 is TGTGCCAGCACCAGACAGGGAAGTTTGCATGGCTACACCTTC. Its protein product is CASTRQGSLHGYTF.

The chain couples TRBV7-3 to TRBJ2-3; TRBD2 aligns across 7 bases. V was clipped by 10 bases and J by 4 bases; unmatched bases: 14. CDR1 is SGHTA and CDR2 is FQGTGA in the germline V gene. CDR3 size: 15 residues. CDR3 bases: TGTGCCACGGCGAGTAGCGGGCAACCAGCAGATACGCAGTATTTT. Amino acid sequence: CATASSGQPADTQYF.

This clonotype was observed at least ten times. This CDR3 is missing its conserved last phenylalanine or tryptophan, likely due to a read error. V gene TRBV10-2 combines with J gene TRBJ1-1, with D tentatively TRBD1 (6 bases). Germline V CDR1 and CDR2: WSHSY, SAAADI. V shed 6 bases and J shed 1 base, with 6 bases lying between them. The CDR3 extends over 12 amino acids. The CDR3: CASSRGNTEAFS. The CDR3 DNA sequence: TGCGCCAGCAGCAGGGGGAACACTGAAGCTTTCTCT.

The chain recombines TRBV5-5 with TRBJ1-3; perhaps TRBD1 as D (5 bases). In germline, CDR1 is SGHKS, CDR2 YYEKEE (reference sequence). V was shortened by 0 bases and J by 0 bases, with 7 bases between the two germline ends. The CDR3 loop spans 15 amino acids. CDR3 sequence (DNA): TGTGCCAGCAGCTTGGCAGGGTCCTCTGGAAACACCATATATTTT. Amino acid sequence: CASSLAGSSGNTIYF.

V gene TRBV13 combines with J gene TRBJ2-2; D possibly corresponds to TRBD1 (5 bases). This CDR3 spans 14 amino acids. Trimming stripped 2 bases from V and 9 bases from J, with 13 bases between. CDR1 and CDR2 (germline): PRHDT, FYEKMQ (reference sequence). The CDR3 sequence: CASSLMQGLRELFF. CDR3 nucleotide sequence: TGTGCCAGCAGCTTAATGCAGGGCCTACGGGAGCTGTTTTTT.

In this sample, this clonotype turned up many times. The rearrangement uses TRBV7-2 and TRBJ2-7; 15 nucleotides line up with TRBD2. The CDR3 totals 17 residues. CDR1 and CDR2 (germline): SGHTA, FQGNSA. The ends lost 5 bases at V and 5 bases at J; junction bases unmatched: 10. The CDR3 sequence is CASSLPRGLAGGNEQYF. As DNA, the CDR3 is TGTGCCAGCAGCCTTCCCCGTGGACTAGCGGGAGGGAACGAGCAGTACTTC.

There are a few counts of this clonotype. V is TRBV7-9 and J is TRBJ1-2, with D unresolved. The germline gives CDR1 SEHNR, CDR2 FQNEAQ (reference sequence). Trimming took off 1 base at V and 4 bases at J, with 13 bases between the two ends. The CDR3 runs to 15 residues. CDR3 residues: CASSLGAPTAYGYTF. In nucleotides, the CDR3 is TGTGCCAGCAGCTTAGGGGCCCCCACGGCCTATGGCTACACCTTC.

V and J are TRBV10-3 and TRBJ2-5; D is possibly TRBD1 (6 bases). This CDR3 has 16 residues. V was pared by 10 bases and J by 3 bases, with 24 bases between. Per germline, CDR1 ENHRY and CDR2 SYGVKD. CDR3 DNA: TGTGCCAGCAGAACAGAACAGGGCAATGTAGAAGAGACCCAGTACTTC. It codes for CASRTEQGNVEETQYF.

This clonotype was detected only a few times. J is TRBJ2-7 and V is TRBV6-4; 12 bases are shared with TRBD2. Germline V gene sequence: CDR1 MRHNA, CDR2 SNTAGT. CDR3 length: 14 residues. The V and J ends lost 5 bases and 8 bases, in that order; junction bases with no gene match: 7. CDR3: CASSPLGLAGQQYF. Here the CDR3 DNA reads TGTGCCAGCAGTCCCCTGGGACTAGCGGGTCAGCAGTACTTC.

This CDR3 reads CASSSGQHQETQYF. The CDR3 DNA reads TGCGCCAGCAGCTCCGGCCAACACCAAGAGACCCAGTACTTC. V is TRBV5-1 and J is TRBJ2-5; D gene ambiguous. Germline lookup yields CDR1 SGHRS and CDR2 YFSETQ. Trimming took 3 bases from V and 0 from J, leaving 9 bases between them. This CDR3 has 14 amino acids.